The 13 T cell receptor beta chains given below trace back to one sample, sequenced in a study of cytomegalovirus exposure and HLA in healthy donors (dated by TCRdb to about 2017). Library prep was done by the immunoSEQ multiplex PCR assay. For the multiplex PCR, a mixture combining 60 forward primers for TCR Vbeta segments and 13 reverse primers for TCR Jbeta segments was used. TCRdb holds this immuneACCESS table with in-frame rearrangements only. Some clones are missing; in checked studies, unresolved V genes explain under half, and the rest has no known cause. This sample holds approximately 150,000 clones; roughly 87% were observed only once. The leading ten clones occupy about 0.93% of the sample. Sequencing was done on a sample of PBMCs. The receptors originated from a woman younger than 45 in good health and CMV-seronegative.

This chain links TRBV2 with TRBJ1-5; D is unresolved. Germline CDR1 and CDR2: SNHLY and FYNNEI. The CDR3 totals 15 residues. V lost 2 bases and J 2 bases, leaving 10 bases between the germline ends. For the CDR3, the DNA is TGTGCCAGCAGTGAACCGGGGATGGGCAATCAGCCCCAGCATTTT. Translation: CASSEPGMGNQPQHF.

The rearrangement joins TRBV5-1 to TRBJ2-5, with a weak D call TRBD2 (6 bases). V lost 5 bases, J lost 5 bases, and 16 bases lay in between. The CDR3 totals 14 residues. CDR1 and CDR2 from the germline V gene are SGHRS and YFSETQ. As DNA, the CDR3 is TGCGCCAGCAGATCGGGAGCCGTGGGGGAGACCCAGTACTTC. Its translation is CASRSGAVGETQYF.

The chain combines TRBV29-1 with TRBJ1-2; a weak D match, TRBD1 (5 bases). Germline CDR1 and CDR2: SQVTM and ANQGSEA. V was cut by 2 bases and J by 7 bases, with 8 bases left in between. The CDR3 has 11 amino acids. This CDR3 is CSVEQGRGYTF. The CDR3 DNA follows: TGCAGCGTTGAACAGGGTCGTGGCTACACCTTC. The variable domain in full, completed from reference TRBV29-1 and TRBJ1-2, reads SAVISQKPSRDICQRGTSLTIQCQVDSQVTMMFWYRQQPGQSLTLIATANQGSEATYESGFVIDKFPISRPNLTFSTLTVSNMSPEDSSIYLCSVEQGRGYTFGSGTRLTVV.

CDR3 residues: CASSLRQNSPLHF. DNA for the CDR3: TGTGCCAGCAGTTTACGACAGAATTCACCCCTCCACTTT. The chain recombines TRBV28 with TRBJ1-6; D is possibly TRBD1 (5 bases). Germline CDR1 reads MDHEN; CDR2 reads SYDVKM. Between the trimmed V and J ends, which lost 2 bases and 7 bases, there was a span of 6 bases. The CDR3 sequence is 13 residues long.

This chain uses TRBV6-6 with TRBJ2-3, with D uncertain. CDR3 length: 13 amino acids. The V gene's germline CDR1 is MNHNY and CDR2 SVGAGI (reference sequence). V dropped 4 bases and J dropped 2 bases, with 7 bases sitting between them. CDR3 protein: CASSSVHTDTQYF. CDR3 in DNA: TGTGCCAGCAGTTCCGTACACACAGATACGCAGTATTTT.

The DNA of the CDR3 is TGTGCCAGCAGCTTAGTGGCAGTTCGTGAGGCCAACGTCCTGACTTTC. It encodes CASSLVAVREANVLTF. The genes are TRBV7-9 and TRBJ2-6, with D hard to call. Trimming stripped 1 base from V and 6 bases from J, with 13 bases between. Germline V lookup: CDR1 SEHNR, CDR2 FQNEAQ (reference sequence). The CDR3 loop spans 16 amino acids.

The V and J genes are TRBV2 and TRBJ1-3; maybe TRBD1 (5 bases). V was pared by 7 bases and J by 4 bases, with 11 bases between. CDR3 length: 13 amino acids. The V gene's germline CDR1 is SNHLY and CDR2 FYNNEI. CDR3 sequence reads: CASTVTEGNTIYF. DNA for the CDR3: TGTGCCAGCACCGTGACAGAAGGAAACACCATATATTTT.

This chain links TRBV4-1 with TRBJ1-5, with TRBD1 matching over 10 bases. CDR3 size: 16 residues. Germline V gene lookup returns CDR1 MGHRA and CDR2 YSYEKL. V trimming: 5 bases; J trimming: 0 bases; junction bases outside the gene matches: 4. The CDR3 protein is CASSSRDRGSNQPQHF. CDR3 DNA: TGCGCCAGCAGCTCTCGGGACAGGGGTAGCAATCAGCCCCAGCATTTT.

The rearrangement joins TRBV9 to TRBJ2-3; 9 bases are shared with TRBD2. The trim removed 0 bases at V and 3 bases at J, leaving 2 bases unmatched. In germline, CDR1 is SGDLS, CDR2 YYNGEE. The CDR3 contains 15 residues. CDR3: CASSVGGLATDTQYF. In nucleotides, the CDR3 is TGTGCCAGCAGCGTAGGAGGACTAGCGACAGATACGCAGTATTTT. Full variable domain (rest looked up from reference TRBV9 and TRBJ2-3): DSGVTQTPKHLITATGQRVTLRCSPRSGDLSVYWYQQSLDQGLQFLIQYYNGEERAKGNILERFSAQQFPDLHSELNLSSLELGDSALYFCASSVGGLATDTQYFGPGTRLTVL.

The chain recombines TRBV29-1 with TRBJ2-5; 10 nucleotides agree with TRBD1. CDR1 is SQVTM, CDR2 ANQGSEA, per germline. J was trimmed by 1 base and V by 7 bases; bases with no gene match: 9. The CDR3 runs 15 residues. CDR3 coding DNA: TGCAGCGGCTTGGGGACAGGGGCCAGCCAAGAGACCCAGTACTTC. It specifies CSGLGTGASQETQYF.

The chain recombines TRBV5-1 with TRBJ2-2, with TRBD2 identical over 8 bases. The CDR3 runs 15 residues. The germline gives CDR1 SGHRS, CDR2 YFSETQ. Trimming at V came to 5 bases and at J to 1 base, leaving 4 bases not matched to a gene. The CDR3 loop reads CASRGTSGNTGELFF. The CDR3 DNA reads TGCGCCAGCAGAGGCACTAGCGGGAACACCGGGGAGCTGTTTTTT.

The rearrangement links TRBV27 to TRBJ1-3; perhaps TRBD1 as D (5 bases). This CDR3 spans 17 amino acids. Trimming removed 3 bases at V and 0 bases at J, with 15 bases between. Germline values: CDR1 MNHEY, CDR2 SMNVEV (reference sequence). As DNA, the CDR3 is TGTGCCAGCAGTTTGGGGCAGGGACTCCGCTCTGGAAACACCATATATTTT. It codes for CASSLGQGLRSGNTIYF.

This chain links TRBV7-2 with TRBJ2-3; the match to TRBD2 covers 14 bases. Trimming cost V 4 bases and J 4 bases; bases outside gene matches: 10. Germline CDR1 and CDR2: SGHTA and FQGNSA. This CDR3 contains 18 residues. Here the CDR3 reads CASSSPRLAGGPADTQYF. The CDR3 bases are TGTGCCAGCAGCTCCCCTAGACTAGCGGGGGGGCCAGCAGATACGCAGTATTTT.